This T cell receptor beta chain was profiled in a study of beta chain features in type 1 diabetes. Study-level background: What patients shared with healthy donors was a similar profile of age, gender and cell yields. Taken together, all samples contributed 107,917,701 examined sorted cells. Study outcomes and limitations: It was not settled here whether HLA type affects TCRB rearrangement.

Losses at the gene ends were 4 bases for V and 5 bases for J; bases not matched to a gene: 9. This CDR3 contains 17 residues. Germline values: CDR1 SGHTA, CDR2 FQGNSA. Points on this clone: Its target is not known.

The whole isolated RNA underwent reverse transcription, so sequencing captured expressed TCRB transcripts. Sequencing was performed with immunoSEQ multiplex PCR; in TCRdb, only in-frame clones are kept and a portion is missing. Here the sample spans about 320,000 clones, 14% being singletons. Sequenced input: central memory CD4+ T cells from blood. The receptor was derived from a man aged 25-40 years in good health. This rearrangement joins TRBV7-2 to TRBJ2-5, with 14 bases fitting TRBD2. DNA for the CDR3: TGTGCCAGCAGCTACGACCCGGGACTAGCGGGAGTTGAGACCCAGTACTTC. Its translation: CASSYDPGLAGVETQYF.